This T cell receptor beta chain came from a study of blood T cell repertoires in COVID-19. Study at large: COVID-19 samples from acute and convalescent phases originated in the United States, Italy and Spain. T cells, B-cell-depleted T cells, or PBMCs supplied cDNA or gDNA.

Germline CDR1 and CDR2: MNHEY and SMNVEV (reference sequence). J lost 5 bases, V lost 4 bases, and 2 bases had no gene match. The CDR3 length is 14 residues. Original data processing: Reference gene primers were amplified, and this amplification served to estimate nucleated cell counts. Sequenced by immunoSEQ multiplex PCR; TCRdb stores in-frame clones only, minus some. D and trimming were read from the DNA, whereas the V and J calls and clone size are those reported in that table. The sample lists around 290,000 clones; 87% were seen once. This clone was counted a single time. The chain links TRBV27 to TRBJ1-6, with TRBD1 matching over 7 bases. The TCR sequence derives from a woman aged 45-65 years who had recovered from COVID-19. Sequencing was carried out using peripheral blood. CDR3 sequence reads: CASSYRGDNSPLHF. The CDR3 nucleotides read TGTGCCAGCAGTTACAGGGGAGATAATTCACCCCTCCACTTT.